The 10 T cell receptor beta chains below come from one sample, sequenced in a study of cytomegalovirus exposure and HLA in healthy donors. PCR primers comprised 60 Vbeta and 13 Jbeta primers. The method was immunoSEQ multiplex PCR; TCRdb's version includes in-frame clones alone and lacks a portion of them. The repertoire holds about 110,000 clones, around 73% seen once, with 7.8% in the top ten. Sequencing was performed on PBMCs. The receptors originated from a man aged 25-45 years in good health and CMV-seronegative.

This sequence joins TRBV4-1 and TRBJ2-7, with TRBD1 identical over 8 bases. In germline, CDR1 is MGHRA, CDR2 YSYEKL. V gave up 4 bases and J gave up 0 bases; unmatched junction bases: 5. CDR3 length: 15 residues. In nucleotides, the CDR3 is TGCGCCAGCAGCCGATCACAGGGGGTCTCCTACGAGCAGTACTTC. Its translation: CASSRSQGVSYEQYF.

The chain uses TRBV6-1 and TRBJ1-5; D possibly corresponds to TRBD1 (6 bases). CDR1 and CDR2 (germline): MNHNS, SASEGT. The V end lost 7 bases, the J end lost 2 bases, and 12 bases lay between the germline ends. This CDR3 region has 14 residues. The CDR3 sequence is CASTLNRGNQPQHF. The CDR3 nucleotides are TGTGCCAGCACCCTCAACAGGGGCAATCAGCCCCAGCATTTT.

This chain uses TRBV7-3 with TRBJ2-3; D is unclear. Trimming stripped 0 bases from V and 6 bases from J, with 4 bases between. The CDR3 spans 12 residues. Germline V gene sequence: CDR1 SGHTA, CDR2 FQGTGA. CDR3 residues: CASSLTSDTQYF. The CDR3 coding sequence is TGTGCCAGCAGCTTAACATCTGATACGCAGTATTTT.

The chain recombines TRBV5-4 with TRBJ2-6; 8 bases map to TRBD1. The CDR3 has 17 amino acids. Germline V gene sequence: CDR1 SGHNT, CDR2 YYREEE (reference sequence). The V and J ends lost 3 bases and 3 bases, in that order; junction bases with no gene match: 8. The CDR3 sequence: CASSSGQVRSGANVLTF. CDR3 nucleotide sequence: TGTGCCAGCAGCTCGGGACAGGTTAGAAGTGGGGCCAACGTCCTGACTTTC.

This clone was detected only a few times. The J gene is TRBJ2-3, the V gene TRBV10-3; D possibly corresponds to TRBD2 (6 bases). Per germline, CDR1 ENHRY and CDR2 SYGVKD. Trimming left V 6 bases short and J 4 bases short, with 14 bases between. The CDR3 contains 14 residues. In DNA form, the CDR3 reads TGTGCCATCAGATCGGGCGGGGCAGCAGATACGCAGTATTTT. It translates to CAIRSGGAADTQYF.

A few counts support this clone. The rearrangement uses TRBV11-2 and TRBJ1-1; the D is unclear. The CDR3 loop spans 14 amino acids. Trimming shortened V by 5 bases and J by 6 bases, and 16 bases separated the two germline ends. CDR1 SGHAT and CDR2 FQNNGV come from the germline V gene. This CDR3 reads CASSGEGPFPEAFF. CDR3 nucleotide sequence: TGTGCCAGCAGCGGGGAGGGTCCGTTTCCTGAAGCTTTCTTT. Full variable domain (rest looked up from reference TRBV11-2 and TRBJ1-1): EAGVAQSPRYKIIEKRQSVAFWCNPISGHATLYWYQQILGQGPKLLIQFQNNGVVDDSQLPKDRFSAERLKGVDSTLKIQPAKLEDSAVYLCASSGEGPFPEAFFGQGTRLTVV.

V gene TRBV25-1 combines with J gene TRBJ1-2; D unclear. Germline V gene data show CDR1 as MGHDK and CDR2 as SYGVNS. The CDR3 totals 11 residues. V was shortened by 6 bases and J by 7 bases, with 9 bases between the two germline ends. The CDR3 DNA sequence: TGTGCCAGCAGGGAGCTCTCTGGCTACACCTTC. The encoded protein is CASRELSGYTF.

This chain uses TRBV9 with TRBJ1-1; 9 bases are shared with TRBD1. CDR1 is SGDLS and CDR2 is YYNGEE in the germline V gene. V was pared by 4 bases and J by 0 bases, with 10 bases of the junction left unmatched. This CDR3 is 17 amino acids long. CDR3 sequence: CASSMMGQGSLNTEAFF. The CDR3, as DNA: TGTGCCAGCAGCATGATGGGACAGGGATCATTGAACACTGAAGCTTTCTTT. The full variable domain, rest sourced from reference TRBV9 and TRBJ1-1, is DSGVTQTPKHLITATGQRVTLRCSPRSGDLSVYWYQQSLDQGLQFLIQYYNGEERAKGNILERFSAQQFPDLHSELNLSSLELGDSALYFCASSMMGQGSLNTEAFFGQGTRLTVV.

This clone was seen a few times. This CDR3 reads CASSTASGGGDTQYF. The CDR3 nucleotides read TGCGCCAGCAGCACCGCTAGCGGGGGCGGAGATACGCAGTATTTT. This chain uses TRBV5-1 with TRBJ2-3, with 10 nucleotides matching TRBD2. V shed 4 bases, J shed 5 bases, and the junction held 7 bases outside the gene matches. Germline values: CDR1 SGHRS, CDR2 YFSETQ. The CDR3 sequence is 15 residues long.

The J gene is TRBJ2-3, the V gene TRBV28; 12 bases are shared with TRBD2. V was clipped by 5 bases and J by 6 bases; unmatched bases: 6. The CDR3 has 15 amino acids. The germline V gene has CDR1 MDHEN and CDR2 SYDVKM. CDR3 sequence reads: CASSPTSGRHDTQYF. Written as DNA, the CDR3 is TGTGCCAGCAGTCCTACTAGCGGGAGGCATGATACGCAGTATTTT.